One and the same sample provided the 4 T cell receptor beta chains below, sequenced in a study of T cells in Graves' hyperthyroidism and ophthalmopathy (dated by TCRdb to between 2018 and 2020). Libraries came from multiplex PCR. The instrument given in TCRdb is Illumina HiSeq 2000. Amplification of TCR beta CDR3 regions was carried out from RNA transcripts. A first-round RT-PCR of the TCR CDR3 used the HTBI primer set with the Qiagen OneStep RT-PCR kit. Using fastp trimming at Q25 and MiXCR clonotype assembly, TCRdb reanalyzed the public sequencing data and kept in-frame beta chains. Duplicate CDR3 protein sequences are folded into a single record with the most common DNA and genes. For this sample there are some 650,000 distinct CDR3 sequences; 15% to 20% appear just once. The biggest ten clones account for approximately 3.5% of the sample. Source material: blood. These receptors all stem from a woman in her forties with Graves' ophthalmopathy.

The chain employs TRBV6-1 and TRBJ2-3; 9 bases match TRBD1. The CDR3 consists of 16 residues. V shed 5 bases and J 6 bases; nucleotides not matched to a gene: 12. The V gene's germline CDR1 is MNHNS and CDR2 SASEGT. The CDR3 loop reads CASSHAGTGKIDTQYF. The DNA of the CDR3 is TGTGCCAGCAGTCACGCCGGGACAGGGAAAATCGATACGCAGTATTTT.

The gene calls are TRBV6-1 and TRBJ2-1; TRBD2 agrees at 8 bases. This CDR3 is 14 amino acids long. V dropped 6 bases and J dropped 5; count of bases not matched to a gene: 6. CDR1 and CDR2 from the germline V gene are MNHNS and SASEGT. The CDR3 is CASRRSGGDNEQFF. The CDR3 nucleotides are TGTGCCAGCAGGAGAAGCGGGGGCGACAATGAGCAGTTCTTC.

This clonotype showed up many times. The chain links TRBV7-8 to TRBJ2-3, with 10 bases matching TRBD2. Germline V gene lookup returns CDR1 SGHVS and CDR2 FQNEAQ. The CDR3 has 16 residues. Unmatched junction bases numbered 7, after V lost 2 bases and J lost 5 bases. The CDR3 spells CASSLRGWTSGDTQYF. The CDR3 nucleotides are TGTGCCAGCAGCTTACGGGGCTGGACTAGCGGAGATACGCAGTATTTT.

At least ten counts were recorded for this clonotype. CDR3 region: CASSTGQGARRSSYEQYF. The DNA for the CDR3 is TGTGCCAGCAGTACGGGACAGGGGGCACGGAGGAGCTCCTACGAGCAGTACTTC. The rearrangement uses TRBV6-1 and TRBJ2-7; 12 bases fit TRBD1. Per the germline V gene, CDR1 is MNHNS and CDR2 is SASEGT. This CDR3 region has 18 residues. J gave up 0 bases and V 5 bases, and 11 bases lay outside the gene matches.